Following are 16 T cell receptor beta chains from one sample sequenced in a study of molecular identifiers for immune sequencing clone quantification. Each CDR3 protein gets one entry after TCRdb re-called the PCR reads with MiXCR. The sample includes roughly 630,000 distinct CDR3 sequences, around 25% of them seen just once. The specimen sequenced was naive CD8+ T cells from blood, with Jurkat cell RNA spiked in. The subset: FACS-sorted CD8+CD4-CCR7+CD45RA+ naive T cells. The source of these receptors is a human donor in good health. Some libraries in this study had Jurkat cell RNA spiked in.

The V and J genes are TRBV12-5 and TRBJ2-3; D remains unclear. CDR3 size: 11 residues. V was shortened by 6 bases and J by 6 bases, with 7 bases between the two germline ends. Germline CDR1 is LGHNT and CDR2 is FRNRAP. The CDR3 DNA is TGTGCTAGTGGAGTTGGTGATACGCAGTATTTT. This translates into CASGVGDTQYF.

The table lists this clonotype with many counts. The rearrangement links TRBV19 to TRBJ1-2; D remains unclear. The germline V gene encodes CDR1 LNHDA and CDR2 SQIVND (reference sequence). The CDR3 contains 17 residues. Trimming pared 3 bases from V and 2 bases from J, leaving 19 bases between. DNA of the CDR3: TGTGCCAGTAGTATGCCCTCAACACCTTACATCAACTATGGCTACACCTTC. This gives the protein CASSMPSTPYINYGYTF.

This clonotype was picked up a small number of times. The chain links TRBV24-1 to TRBJ2-3, with 9 bases matching TRBD2. V dropped 1 base and J dropped 5; count of bases not matched to a gene: 3. The V gene's germline CDR1 is KGHDR and CDR2 SFDVKD. This CDR3 is 15 amino acids long. The CDR3 region is CATSDLIAGEDTQYF. CDR3 DNA sequence: TGTGCCACCAGTGATTTAATAGCGGGAGAAGATACGCAGTATTTT.

The CDR3 DNA is TGTGCCAGCACCTCGACAGGTCGAACTGAAGCTTTCTTT. It yields the protein CASTSTGRTEAFF. The chain uses TRBV12-3 or TRBV12-4 and TRBJ1-1; a weak D match, TRBD1 (6 bases). Between the trimmed V and J ends, which lost 7 bases and 5 bases, there was a span of 14 bases. This CDR3 comprises 13 residues.

This clonotype was detected many times. The rearrangement uses TRBV4-3 and TRBJ2-1; either TRBD1 or TRBD2 may supply D (5 bases each). Germline V gene data show CDR1 as LGHNA and CDR2 as YSLEER. The ends were cut back, 0 bases at V and 8 bases at J, with 14 bases in the middle. The CDR3 is 15 residues long. The DNA of the CDR3 is TGCGCCAGCAGCCAAGATCGGGACGAATTCCATGAGCAGTTCTTC. Translated: CASSQDRDEFHEQFF.

This clonotype was observed a handful of times. This chain uses TRBV12-3 or TRBV12-4 with TRBJ2-5; TRBD2 matches at 9 bases. The CDR3 is 16 residues long. V dropped 1 base and J dropped 5; count of bases not matched to a gene: 8. DNA for the CDR3: TGTGCCAGCAGTTTAGGTAGCGGGGGTCCCGGGGAGACCCAGTACTTC. This codes for CASSLGSGGPGETQYF.

This clonotype was recorded at least ten times. The chain couples TRBV2 to TRBJ2-1; D gene ambiguous. Deletions cut 2 bases from V and 0 bases from J, with 11 bases between. The CDR3 has 16 amino acids. Germline V gene lookup returns CDR1 SNHLY and CDR2 FYNNEI. CDR3 sequence reads: CASSELSPSSYNEQFF. CDR3 nucleotide sequence: TGTGCCAGCAGTGAACTGAGCCCGAGCTCCTACAATGAGCAGTTCTTC.

This chain connects TRBV28 to TRBJ2-3, with TRBD2 matching over 11 bases. The V gene end was trimmed by 3 bases and the J gene end by 6 bases; junction bases not matched to a gene: 8. This CDR3 comprises 16 residues. Germline values: CDR1 MDHEN, CDR2 SYDVKM. The CDR3 coding sequence is TGTGCCAGCAGTTTGGTAGCGGGGGGGCTGTCGGATACGCAGTATTTT. This encodes CASSLVAGGLSDTQYF.

About this clonotype itself: An end of the junction does not agree with germline; a read error may underlie this. V usage is TRBV25-1 and J usage is TRBJ2-5, with D possibly TRBD2 on 5 matching bases. The CDR3 is 13 amino acids. Germline CDR1 is MGHDK and CDR2 is SYGVNS. The CDR3 DNA follows: TGTGCCAGCTCGAGGGCGGACCAAGAGACCCAGTGCTTC. Translating it yields CASSRADQETQCF.

This clonotype came up many times. V is TRBV5-1 and J is TRBJ2-1, with 9 bases matching TRBD1. Germline-derived CDR1 and CDR2 are SGHRS and YFSETQ. With V trimmed by 2 bases and J by 3 bases, 3 bases remained unmatched. This CDR3 comprises 15 residues. DNA of the CDR3: TGCGCCAGCAGCTTCCGACAGGGGGTCTACAATGAGCAGTTCTTC. Translation: CASSFRQGVYNEQFF.

Notes on this clonotype: With a much larger clone just one base away, this may be a read error. This chain connects TRBV28 to TRBJ1-6; D gene unclear. V lost 4 bases and J 14 bases, leaving 15 bases between the germline ends. CDR1 is MDHEN, CDR2 SYDVKM, per germline. The CDR3 covers 13 residues. The CDR3 sequence is CASSSSPGEALHF. The CDR3 DNA sequence: TGTGCCAGCAGTTCATCCCCCGGGGAGGCCCTCCACTTT.

This chain uses TRBV6-2 or TRBV6-3 with TRBJ1-1; no definite D call. The CDR3 has 14 residues. V was shortened by 3 bases and J by 0 bases, with 8 bases between the two germline ends. Per germline, CDR1 MNHEY and CDR2 SVGEGT. The CDR3 coding sequence is TGTGCCAGCAGTTATTTGGCAATGAACACTGAAGCTTTCTTT. Protein sequence: CASSYLAMNTEAFF.

This clonotype has ten or more counts. V and J are TRBV6-5 and TRBJ2-3; TRBD1 matches at 9 bases. The CDR3 totals 14 residues. V lost 7 bases to trimming and J lost 4 bases; unmatched junction nucleotides: 6. CDR1 is MNHEY and CDR2 is SVGAGI in the germline V gene. The chain's CDR3 is CASTPGQGADTQYF. The CDR3 nucleotides read TGTGCCAGCACACCGGGACAGGGAGCAGATACGCAGTATTTT.

This chain joins TRBV19 and TRBJ2-1; no reliable D call. V lost 4 bases to trimming and J lost 2 bases, with 6 bases between them. The CDR3 covers 13 residues. Per the germline V gene, CDR1 is LNHDA and CDR2 is SQIVND (reference sequence). The CDR3 region has the DNA TGTGCCAGTAGTACCGCGACCTACAATGAGCAGTTCTTC. This codes for CASSTATYNEQFF.

Details on this clonotype: With a much larger clone just one base away, this may be a read error. This sequence joins TRBV6-2 or TRBV6-3 and TRBJ1-1; the D gene is possibly TRBD1 (6 bases). CDR1 is MNHEY and CDR2 is SVGEGT in the germline V gene. CDR3 length: 13 residues. CDR3 sequence: CARSEYGPRGAFF. DNA of the CDR3: TGTGCCCGCAGTGAGTACGGTCCAAGGGGGGCTTTCTTT.

The rearrangement uses TRBV9 and TRBJ1-4; D gene unclear. V dropped 0 bases and J dropped 7 bases, with 10 bases sitting between them. CDR1 is SGDLS and CDR2 is YYNGEE in the germline V gene. The CDR3 extends over 14 amino acids. The DNA for the CDR3 is TGTGCCAGCAGCGTAGGAGGGAACGGTGAAAAACTGTTTTTT. It specifies CASSVGGNGEKLFF.